Each of the 16 T cell receptor beta chains below was sequenced from the same sample in a study of cytomegalovirus exposure and HLA in healthy donors. The PCR ran on 60 Vbeta and 13 Jbeta primers. The table came from immunoSEQ multiplex PCR; TCRdb's copy has only in-frame clones and leaves some out. The sample has around 150,000 clones, 75% to 85% seen once. The source material was PBMCs. These receptors came from a female donor in good health and CMV-seropositive.

The gene calls are TRBV11-1 and TRBJ2-5, with 12 bases aligning to TRBD2. This CDR3 is built from 16 residues. V lost 5 bases and J lost 2; bases outside the gene matches: 6. Germline V CDR1 and CDR2: SGHAT, FQDESV (reference sequence). The CDR3 bases are TGTGCCAGCAGCCCCTTCCTAGCGGGAGGGCAAGAGACCCAGTACTTC. Amino acids: CASSPFLAGGQETQYF.

The gene calls are TRBV29-1 and TRBJ1-1, with 7 bases aligning to TRBD1. Losses at the gene ends were 8 bases for V and 2 bases for J; bases not matched to a gene: 8. The CDR3 is 13 amino acids. CDR1 is SQVTM and CDR2 is ANQGSEA in the germline V gene. The CDR3 coding sequence is TGCAGCATAAGAGGGGGCTTAAACACTGAAGCTTTCTTT. Translation gives CSIRGGLNTEAFF.

On this clone: Sequence at one end of the junction differs from germline and may be a read error. V gene TRBV6-5 combines with J gene TRBJ2-2, with D unclear. CDR1 and CDR2 from the germline V gene are MNHEY and SVGAGI. The CDR3 extends over 15 amino acids. The CDR3 loop reads CATYVLLANAGELFF. CDR3 DNA sequence: TGTGCCACTTACGTTCTCCTCGCGAACGCCGGGGAGCTGTTTTTT.

The rearrangement links TRBV13 to TRBJ2-1, with a weak D call TRBD1 (6 bases). The CDR3 is made up of 15 amino acids. The ends were cut back, 2 bases at V and 4 bases at J, with 12 bases in the middle. Germline values: CDR1 PRHDT, CDR2 FYEKMQ (reference sequence). The CDR3 is CASSLNRVGYNEQFF. The CDR3 DNA follows: TGTGCCAGCAGCTTAAACAGGGTTGGGTACAATGAGCAGTTCTTC.

The gene calls are TRBV4-1 and TRBJ2-1, with TRBD2 matching over 8 bases. With 5 bases clipped from V and 2 bases from J, the junction kept 23 bases outside the gene matches. Germline V gene sequence: CDR1 MGHRA, CDR2 YSYEKL. CDR3 size: 21 residues. The CDR3 spells CASSKGSPVLVERGPYNEQFF. CDR3 DNA: TGCGCCAGCAGCAAAGGTTCCCCAGTTTTGGTGGAGCGGGGGCCCTACAATGAGCAGTTCTTC.

The rearrangement links TRBV11-3 to TRBJ2-1; no reliable D call. The CDR3 length is 12 residues. Trimming took 0 bases from V and 10 from J, leaving 7 bases between them. The V gene's germline CDR1 is SGHNT and CDR2 YENEEA. The CDR3 nucleotides are TGTGCCAGCAGCTTAGATGGGCTAGAGCAGTTCTTC. It codes for CASSLDGLEQFF.

CDR3 DNA sequence: TGTGCCAGTGGGCTGGCAGGCTTTAATGAAAAACTGTTTTTT. It specifies CASGLAGFNEKLFF. The J gene is TRBJ1-4, the V gene TRBV19, with D uncertain. Germline assignment: CDR1 LNHDA and CDR2 SQIVND (reference sequence). This CDR3 comprises 14 residues. Trimming cost V 8 bases and J 4 bases, with 14 bases left between them.

This CDR3 reads CASSLLPTGTPGNTIYF. CDR3 sequence (DNA): TGTGCCAGCAGCTTATTGCCGACCGGGACACCCGGAAACACCATATATTTT. V and J are TRBV7-2 and TRBJ1-3; possible D gene TRBD1, 6 bases. CDR3 length: 17 residues. Germline loops: CDR1 SGHTA, CDR2 FQGNSA. With 2 bases removed from V and 4 bases from J, the gap between germline ends came to 18 bases.

This chain connects TRBV2 to TRBJ1-4; 7 bases agree with TRBD1. Germline V gene data show CDR1 as SNHLY and CDR2 as FYNNEI. The trim removed 7 bases at V and 5 bases at J, leaving 10 bases unmatched. The CDR3 is made up of 15 amino acids. CDR3 region: CASNPTGNKNEKLFF. The DNA for the CDR3 is TGTGCCAGCAACCCGACAGGGAACAAGAATGAAAAACTGTTTTTT.

V is TRBV6-5 and J is TRBJ1-2, with TRBD1 as a possible D gene (6 bases). CDR3 size: 13 residues. CDR1 is MNHEY and CDR2 is SVGAGI in the germline V gene. Trimming removed 0 bases at V and 7 bases at J, with 9 bases between. CDR3 in amino acids: CASSYSSGVGYTF. The CDR3 DNA follows: TGTGCCAGCAGTTACTCGTCAGGGGTTGGCTACACCTTC.

V and J are TRBV14 and TRBJ1-4; D possibly corresponds to TRBD1 (6 bases). Germline assignment: CDR1 SGHDN and CDR2 FVKESK. V was clipped by 3 bases and J by 8 bases, with 19 bases between them. The CDR3 has 16 residues. CDR3 in amino acids: CASSHSPSRGSEKLFF. CDR3 DNA sequence: TGTGCCAGCAGCCATTCCCCATCCAGGGGTAGCGAAAAACTGTTTTTT.

The rearrangement links TRBV7-9 to TRBJ2-3; maybe TRBD1 (6 bases). V lost 8 bases to trimming and J lost 2 bases, with 11 bases between them. This CDR3 spans 13 amino acids. From germline, CDR1 is SEHNR and CDR2 FQNEAQ (reference sequence). Here the CDR3 reads CASGTMATDTQYF. The CDR3 DNA follows: TGTGCCAGCGGGACAATGGCCACAGATACGCAGTATTTT.

The chain joins TRBV6-5 to TRBJ1-1, with 7 bases matching TRBD1. CDR3 length: 15 residues. Unmatched junction bases numbered 10, after V lost 5 bases and J lost 4 bases. Germline V gives CDR1 MNHEY, CDR2 SVGAGI. CDR3 region: CASSKRQGRFTEAFF. The CDR3, as DNA: TGTGCCAGCAGTAAAAGACAGGGAAGATTCACTGAAGCTTTCTTT.

The chain links TRBV7-2 to TRBJ2-1; the match to TRBD2 covers 10 bases. Unmatched junction bases numbered 17, after V lost 5 bases and J lost 10 bases. CDR3 size: 17 residues. Per the germline V gene, CDR1 is SGHTA and CDR2 is FQGNSA. The CDR3 DNA reads TGTGCCAGCAGCCCTAGCCGTATCGCTAGCGGGGGAGGAGAGCAGTTCTTC. Translation gives CASSPSRIASGGGEQFF.

The CDR3 is CASSSGQGGIDTQYF. In DNA form, the CDR3 reads TGTGCCAGCAGCTCGGGACAGGGTGGGATAGATACGCAGTATTTT. The V gene is TRBV7-3, the J gene TRBJ2-3; 9 nucleotides line up with TRBD1. CDR3 length: 15 residues. The V segment lost 4 bases and the J segment 5 bases; nucleotides outside the gene matches: 7. Per the germline V gene, CDR1 is SGHTA and CDR2 is FQGTGA.

V is TRBV28 and J is TRBJ2-7; D might be TRBD1 (6 bases). Per the germline V gene, CDR1 is MDHEN and CDR2 is SYDVKM. CDR3 length equals 12 residues. Trimming took 4 bases from V and 4 from J, leaving 8 bases between them. Here the CDR3 reads CASSSGAYEQYF. The CDR3 DNA reads TGTGCCAGCAGTTCAGGGGCTTACGAGCAGTACTTC.